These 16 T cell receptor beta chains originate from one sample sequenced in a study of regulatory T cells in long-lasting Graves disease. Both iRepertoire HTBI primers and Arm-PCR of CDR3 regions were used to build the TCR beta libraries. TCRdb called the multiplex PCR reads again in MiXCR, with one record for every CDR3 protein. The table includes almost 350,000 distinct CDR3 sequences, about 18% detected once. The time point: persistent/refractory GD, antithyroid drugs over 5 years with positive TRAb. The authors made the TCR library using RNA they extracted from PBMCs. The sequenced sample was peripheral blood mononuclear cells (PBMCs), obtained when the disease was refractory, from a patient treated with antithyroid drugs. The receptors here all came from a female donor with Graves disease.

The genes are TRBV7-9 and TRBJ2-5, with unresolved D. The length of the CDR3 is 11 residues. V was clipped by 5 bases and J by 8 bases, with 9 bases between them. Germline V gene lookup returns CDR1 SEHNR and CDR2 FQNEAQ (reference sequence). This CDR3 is CASSHETTQYF. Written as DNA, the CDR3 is TGTGCCAGCAGCCATGAAACAACCCAGTACTTC.

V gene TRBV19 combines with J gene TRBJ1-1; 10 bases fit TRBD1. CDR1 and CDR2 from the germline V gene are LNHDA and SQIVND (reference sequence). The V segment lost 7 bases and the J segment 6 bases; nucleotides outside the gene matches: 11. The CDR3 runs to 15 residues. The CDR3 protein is CASTPKGQGSPEAFF. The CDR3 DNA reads TGTGCCAGTACCCCCAAGGGACAGGGGTCCCCTGAAGCTTTCTTT.

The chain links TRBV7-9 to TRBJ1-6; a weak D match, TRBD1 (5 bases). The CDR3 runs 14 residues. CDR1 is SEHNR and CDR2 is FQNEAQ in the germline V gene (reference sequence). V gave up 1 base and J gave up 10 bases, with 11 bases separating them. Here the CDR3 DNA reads TGTGCCAGCAGCTTAGTCAGTGAGGGGTCACCCCTCCACTTT. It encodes CASSLVSEGSPLHF.

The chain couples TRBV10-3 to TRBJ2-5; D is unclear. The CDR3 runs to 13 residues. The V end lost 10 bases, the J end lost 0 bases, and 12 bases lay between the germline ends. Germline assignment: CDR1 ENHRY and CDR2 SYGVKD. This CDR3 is CATHYTYQETQYF. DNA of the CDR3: TGTGCCACGCATTACACATACCAAGAGACCCAGTACTTC.

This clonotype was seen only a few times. CDR3 region: CSALLLAGMETQYF. The CDR3 coding sequence is TGCAGTGCTCTCCTACTAGCGGGAATGGAGACCCAGTACTTC. V is TRBV20-1 and J is TRBJ2-5, with 10 positions matching TRBD2. The CDR3 totals 14 residues. V lost 5 bases and J lost 5; bases outside the gene matches: 8. The germline CDR1 and CDR2 sequences are DFQATT and SNEGSKA (reference sequence).

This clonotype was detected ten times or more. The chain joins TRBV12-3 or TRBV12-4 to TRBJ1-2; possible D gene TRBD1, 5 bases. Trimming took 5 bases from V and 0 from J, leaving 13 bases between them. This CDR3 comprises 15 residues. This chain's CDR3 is CASSPRVGANYGYTF. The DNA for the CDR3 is TGTGCCAGCAGTCCTCGAGTGGGGGCTAACTATGGCTACACCTTC.

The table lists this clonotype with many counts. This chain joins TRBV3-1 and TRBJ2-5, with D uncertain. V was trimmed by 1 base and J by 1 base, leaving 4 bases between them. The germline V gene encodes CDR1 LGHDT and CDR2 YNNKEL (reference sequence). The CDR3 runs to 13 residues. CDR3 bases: TGTGCCAGCAGCCAAGTCCCCCAAGAGACCCAGTACTTC. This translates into CASSQVPQETQYF.

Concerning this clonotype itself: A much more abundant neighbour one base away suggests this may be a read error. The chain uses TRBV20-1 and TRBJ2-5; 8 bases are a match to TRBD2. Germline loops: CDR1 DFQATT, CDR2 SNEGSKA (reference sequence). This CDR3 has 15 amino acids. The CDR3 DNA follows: TGCAGTGCTAGAAGTCGTGGCCGGGAGGGAGAGACCCAGCACTTC. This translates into CSARSRGREGETQHF.

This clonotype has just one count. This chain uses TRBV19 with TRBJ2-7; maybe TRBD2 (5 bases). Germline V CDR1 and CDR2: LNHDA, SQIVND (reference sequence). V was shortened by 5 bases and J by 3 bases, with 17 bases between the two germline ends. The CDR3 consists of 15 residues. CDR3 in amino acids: CASSPRSGFVYEQYF. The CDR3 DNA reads TGTGCCAGTAGTCCAAGGTCGGGGTTTGTCTACGAGCAGTACTTC. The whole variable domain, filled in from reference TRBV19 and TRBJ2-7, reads DGGITQSPKYLFRKEGQNVTLSCEQNLNHDAMYWYRQDPGQGLRLIYYSQIVNDFQKGDIAEGYSVSREKKESFPLTVTSAQKNPTAFYLCASSPRSGFVYEQYFGPGTRLTVT.

CDR3 nucleotide sequence: TGTGCCTGGTTGGGAGTTCGAAACACCATATATTTT. Amino acid sequence: CAWLGVRNTIYF. The rearrangement links TRBV30 to TRBJ1-3; D is uncertain. Between the trimmed V and J ends, which lost 5 bases and 5 bases, there was a span of 10 bases. CDR1 is GTSNPN and CDR2 is SVGIG in the germline V gene (reference sequence). This CDR3 spans 12 amino acids.

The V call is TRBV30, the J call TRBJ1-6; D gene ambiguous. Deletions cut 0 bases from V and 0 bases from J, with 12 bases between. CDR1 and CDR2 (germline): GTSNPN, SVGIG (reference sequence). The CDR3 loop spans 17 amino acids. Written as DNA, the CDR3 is TGTGCCTGGAGTGTAACAGTACTGAGCTCCTATAATTCACCCCTCCACTTT. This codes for CAWSVTVLSSYNSPLHF.

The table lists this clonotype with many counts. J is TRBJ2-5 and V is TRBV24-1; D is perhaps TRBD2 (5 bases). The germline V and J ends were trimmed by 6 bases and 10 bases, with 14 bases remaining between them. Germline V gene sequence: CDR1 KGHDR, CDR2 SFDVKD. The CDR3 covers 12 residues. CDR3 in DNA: TGTGCCACCAGTTCTATTCTTCGGGGCCAGTACTTC. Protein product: CATSSILRGQYF.

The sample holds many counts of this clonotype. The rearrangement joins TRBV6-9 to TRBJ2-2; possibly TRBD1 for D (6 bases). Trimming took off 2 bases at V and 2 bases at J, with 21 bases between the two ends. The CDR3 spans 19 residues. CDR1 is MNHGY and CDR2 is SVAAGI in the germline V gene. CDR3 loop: CASSYTGRGPSLNTGELFF. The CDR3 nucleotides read TGTGCCAGCAGTTATACGGGCAGGGGACCAAGCTTAAACACCGGGGAGCTGTTTTTT.

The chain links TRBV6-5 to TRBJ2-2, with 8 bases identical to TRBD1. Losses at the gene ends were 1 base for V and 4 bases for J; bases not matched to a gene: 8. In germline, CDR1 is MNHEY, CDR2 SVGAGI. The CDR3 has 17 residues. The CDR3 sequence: CASSYYGTGLGTGELFF. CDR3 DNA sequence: TGTGCCAGCAGTTACTATGGGACAGGACTGGGCACCGGGGAGCTGTTTTTT.

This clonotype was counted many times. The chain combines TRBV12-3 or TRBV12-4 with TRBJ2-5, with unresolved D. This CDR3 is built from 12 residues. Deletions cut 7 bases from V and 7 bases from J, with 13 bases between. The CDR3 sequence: CASTQALGTQYF. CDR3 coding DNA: TGTGCCAGCACCCAGGCGTTGGGGACCCAGTACTTC.

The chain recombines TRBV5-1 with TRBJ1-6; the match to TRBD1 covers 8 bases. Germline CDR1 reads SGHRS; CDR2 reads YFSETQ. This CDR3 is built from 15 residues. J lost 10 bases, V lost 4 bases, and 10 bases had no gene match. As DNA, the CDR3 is TGCGCCAGCAGCCTCTCTGGCAGGGGGCGGTCACCCCTCCACTTT. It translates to CASSLSGRGRSPLHF.